This TCR beta chain was sequenced for a study of cytomegalovirus exposure and HLA in healthy donors. Broader study findings: A later analysis by the authors found several of the most significant clusters apparently linked to common viral pathogens.

Of note for this clone: Its antigen remains unknown.

The primer mix had 60 Vbeta and 13 Jbeta primers. TCRdb's copy holds only in-frame clones and misses some; the assay was immunoSEQ multiplex PCR. The table for this sample gives approximately 150,000 clones. The CDR3 has 14 amino acids. Germline-derived CDR1 and CDR2 are LGHNA and YSLEER. The V gene lost 0 bases and the J gene lost 6 bases, with 8 bases spanning the gap. The chain carries TRBV4-3 and TRBJ1-4; D not certain. The sample was PBMCs. This clonotype was sampled from a woman in her forties in good health and CMV-seronegative. The CDR3 is CASSQEAAYEKLFF. In DNA form, the CDR3 reads TGCGCCAGCAGCCAAGAAGCCGCGTATGAAAAACTGTTTTTT.